Shown below are 27 T cell receptor beta chains from a single sample sequenced in a study of blood T cell repertoires in COVID-19 (dated by TCRdb to about 2020). Libraries came from the immunoSEQ multiplex PCR assay. Drawn from immuneACCESS, this table holds only the in-frame rearrangements with V and J called that TCRdb kept. Clones are partly lost; checked studies trace under half to an unresolved V gene and leave the rest unexplained. The sample table shows around 330,000 clones, and more than 90% are seen once. In total, the top ten clones hold 2% to 3% of the sample. Sample: PBMCs or T cells enriched from blood (not recorded which). Receptors were obtained from a man between 60 and 75 years old who had recovered from COVID-19.

The chain is built from TRBV19 and TRBJ2-1; 9 bases are a match to TRBD1. V trimming: 6 bases; J trimming: 7 bases; junction bases outside the gene matches: 10. This CDR3 spans 15 amino acids. Germline CDR1 LNHDA, CDR2 SQIVND (reference sequence). CDR3 region: CASSSGTGIVNEQFF. In DNA, the CDR3 is TGTGCCAGTAGCTCCGGGACAGGGATTGTAAATGAGCAGTTCTTC.

This clone appeared once. The chain carries TRBV4-1 and TRBJ1-1; no reliable D call. Per the germline V gene, CDR1 is MGHRA and CDR2 is YSYEKL. Trimming removed 1 base at V and 0 bases at J, with 12 bases between. The CDR3 extends over 16 amino acids. The CDR3 DNA reads TGCGCCAGCAGCCAAGGGGCATCCACTCTGAACACTGAAGCTTTCTTT. Amino acid sequence: CASSQGASTLNTEAFF.

The V call is TRBV20-1, the J call TRBJ2-1, with 11 nucleotides matching TRBD2. Germline CDR1 is DFQATT and CDR2 is SNEGSKA (reference sequence). This CDR3 comprises 18 residues. Losses at the gene ends were 3 bases for V and 0 bases for J; bases not matched to a gene: 10. CDR3 nucleotide sequence: TGCAGTGCTAGTGGTCTAGCGGGGGGTATACGCTCCTACAATGAGCAGTTCTTC. Protein: CSASGLAGGIRSYNEQFF.

This sequence joins TRBV19 and TRBJ2-1, with D possibly TRBD1 on 6 matching bases. Trimming pared 6 bases from V and 5 bases from J, leaving 14 bases between. The germline V gene has CDR1 LNHDA and CDR2 SQIVND (reference sequence). The CDR3 covers 14 residues. The CDR3 sequence: CASSPRGLDNEQFF. CDR3 bases: TGTGCCAGTAGCCCAAGGGGGTTGGACAATGAGCAGTTCTTC. Variable domain in full (rest from reference TRBV19 and TRBJ2-1): DGGITQSPKYLFRKEGQNVTLSCEQNLNHDAMYWYRQDPGQGLRLIYYSQIVNDFQKGDIAEGYSVSREKKESFPLTVTSAQKNPTAFYLCASSPRGLDNEQFFGPGTRLTVL.

This clone has a handful of counts. V usage is TRBV7-9 and J usage is TRBJ2-7, with D uncertain. The CDR3 is 11 residues long. V lost 5 bases, J lost 3 bases, and 5 bases lay in between. Germline CDR1 SEHNR, CDR2 FQNEAQ (reference sequence). This CDR3 is CASSPRYEQYF. Written as DNA, the CDR3 is TGTGCCAGCAGCCCTCGCTACGAGCAGTACTTC.

The chain couples TRBV21-1 to TRBJ2-7; the D segment call TRBD2 is taken from the table without a DNA check. TRBV21-1 is classified as a pseudogene. The CDR3 is made up of 15 amino acids. The CDR3 DNA reads as TGTGCCAGCAGCAAAAGGCTAGCGGGGAACTACGAGCAGTACTTC. It codes for CASSKRLAGNYEQYF.

The V call is TRBV18, the J call TRBJ1-6, with D tentatively TRBD1 (5 bases). V was pared by 6 bases and J by 6 bases, with 15 bases between. This CDR3 has 15 residues. Germline loops: CDR1 KGHSH, CDR2 LQKENI. CDR3 protein: CASSRNEDINSPLHF. For the CDR3, the DNA is TGTGCCAGCTCCCGCAACGAGGACATTAATTCACCCCTCCACTTT.

The chain combines TRBV18 with TRBJ1-5, with 10 bases lining up with TRBD1. The CDR3 consists of 14 residues. CDR1 KGHSH and CDR2 LQKENI come from the germline V gene. The trim removed 8 bases at V and 6 bases at J, leaving 7 bases unmatched. The DNA of the CDR3 is TGTGCCAGCCAGACAGGGGGCGAAGGTCAGCCCCAGCATTTT. The encoded protein is CASQTGGEGQPQHF.

V and J are TRBV7-6 and TRBJ1-1; a weak D match, TRBD1 (6 bases). This CDR3 is 16 amino acids long. Germline CDR1 is SGHVS and CDR2 is FNYEAQ. Trimming pared 5 bases from V and 3 bases from J, leaving 19 bases between. CDR3 residues: CASSLTPGTKDTEAFF. The CDR3 DNA is TGTGCCAGCAGCCTAACACCCGGGACAAAGGACACTGAAGCTTTCTTT.

This clone was seen just once. This sequence joins TRBV7-9 and TRBJ1-1, with 8 bases aligning to TRBD1. The CDR3 consists of 13 residues. The germline CDR1 and CDR2 sequences are SEHNR and FQNEAQ (reference sequence). J gave up 8 bases and V 3 bases, and 5 bases lay outside the gene matches. The CDR3 is CASSFPGGREAFF. The CDR3 DNA is TGTGCCAGCAGCTTCCCAGGGGGCCGCGAAGCTTTCTTT.

This sequence joins TRBV6-5 and TRBJ1-1; TRBD1 matches 9 bases. The germline gives CDR1 MNHEY, CDR2 SVGAGI. CDR3 length: 15 amino acids. V shed 1 base, J shed 7 bases, and the junction held 7 bases outside the gene matches. The CDR3 DNA is TGTGCCAGCAGTTACTGGACAGGGGCCGTCTATGAAGCTTTCTTT. Its protein is CASSYWTGAVYEAFF.

The V call is TRBV7-8, the J call TRBJ1-1; 8 positions agree with TRBD1. The V gene's germline CDR1 is SGHVS and CDR2 FQNEAQ. CDR3 length equals 15 residues. J was trimmed by 4 bases and V by 5 bases; bases with no gene match: 9. In nucleotides, the CDR3 is TGTGCCAGCAGCGTCCAGGGGGCGCGTAGCACTGAAGCTTTCTTT. It specifies CASSVQGARSTEAFF.

The gene calls are TRBV25-1 and TRBJ1-2, with D possibly being TRBD1 (5 bases). Germline V gene lookup returns CDR1 MGHDK and CDR2 SYGVNS. This CDR3 has 13 amino acids. Trimming removed 4 bases at V and 5 bases at J, with 11 bases between. The DNA for the CDR3 is TGTGCCAGCAGTGTCGGGGGAGGGTATGGCTACACCTTC. This sequence encodes CASSVGGGYGYTF.

This clone was picked up a small number of times. This rearrangement joins TRBV2 to TRBJ1-2; D gene unclear. Germline CDR1 is SNHLY and CDR2 is FYNNEI. This CDR3 has 12 residues. V was pared by 4 bases and J by 5 bases, with 8 bases between. CDR3 in amino acids: CASSVAQYGYTF. DNA for the CDR3: TGTGCCAGCAGTGTGGCACAGTATGGCTACACCTTC.

The J gene is TRBJ1-5, the V gene TRBV19, with 8 bases aligning to TRBD1. This CDR3 is built from 15 residues. J lost 4 bases, V lost 8 bases, and 10 bases had no gene match. The germline V gene has CDR1 LNHDA and CDR2 SQIVND (reference sequence). CDR3 loop: CASRIRGLTNQPQHF. Written as DNA, the CDR3 is TGTGCCAGTCGCATCAGGGGGCTAACAAATCAGCCCCAGCATTTT.

V is TRBV2 and J is TRBJ2-7, with 7 positions matching TRBD2. V shed 6 bases, J shed 3 bases, and the junction held 2 bases outside the gene matches. Per the germline V gene, CDR1 is SNHLY and CDR2 is FYNNEI. CDR3 size: 12 residues. CDR3 DNA: TGTGCCAGCAGGCGGGAGAACTACGAGCAGTACTTC. Amino acid sequence: CASRRENYEQYF.

The J gene is TRBJ2-1, the V gene TRBV2; perhaps TRBD1 as D (5 bases). Germline assignment: CDR1 SNHLY and CDR2 FYNNEI. The germline V and J ends were trimmed by 4 bases and 9 bases, with 16 bases remaining between them. The length of the CDR3 is 14 residues. The CDR3 DNA is TGTGCCAGCAGTGGGCAGGGTTTTAACAGTGAGCAGTTCTTC. This codes for CASSGQGFNSEQFF.

V is TRBV6-5 and J is TRBJ2-7; 9 nucleotides align to TRBD1. Per the germline V gene, CDR1 is MNHEY and CDR2 is SVGAGI. CDR3 length: 13 amino acids. With 5 bases clipped from V and 5 bases from J, the junction kept 4 bases outside the gene matches. DNA for the CDR3: TGTGCCAGCAGTCTGGGACAGGGAGACGAGCAGTACTTC. The encoded protein is CASSLGQGDEQYF.

The CDR3: CASGRARELFF. CDR3 coding DNA: TGTGCCAGTGGGCGCGCCCGGGAGCTGTTTTTT. The V gene is TRBV2, the J gene TRBJ2-2; D is unclear. The V gene lost 9 bases and the J gene lost 9 bases, with 11 bases spanning the gap. The CDR3 totals 11 residues. Germline loops: CDR1 SNHLY, CDR2 FYNNEI.

The chain is built from TRBV27 and TRBJ2-1; D call uncertain. Germline V lookup: CDR1 MNHEY, CDR2 SMNVEV (reference sequence). The V end was cut by 5 bases, the J end by 2 bases, with 13 bases between. The length of the CDR3 is 15 residues. CDR3 coding DNA: TGTGCCAGCAGTCCCCCTTTACAGCCCTACAATGAGCAGTTCTTC. Encoded protein: CASSPPLQPYNEQFF.

This chain uses TRBV9 with TRBJ2-1; possibly TRBD2 for D (7 bases). Per the germline V gene, CDR1 is SGDLS and CDR2 is YYNGEE. The CDR3 totals 15 residues. Deletions cut 0 bases from V and 5 bases from J, with 12 bases between. The CDR3 DNA sequence: TGTGCCAGCAGCGTAGATGGGGGGGCAAACAATGAGCAGTTCTTC. It specifies CASSVDGGANNEQFF.

This sequence joins TRBV10-3 and TRBJ1-1; no reliable D call. CDR1 is ENHRY, CDR2 SYGVKD, per germline. The CDR3 contains 13 residues. V was trimmed by 7 bases and J by 7 bases, leaving 16 bases between them. The CDR3, as DNA: TGTGCCATCATGGGCGGGGATGGCAGTGAAGCTTTCTTT. Residues: CAIMGGDGSEAFF.

The V call is TRBV5-6, the J call TRBJ1-2; 9 bases are shared with TRBD1. Germline lookup yields CDR1 SGHDT and CDR2 YYEEEE. The CDR3 consists of 15 residues. V dropped 4 bases and J dropped 9; count of bases not matched to a gene: 13. The CDR3 here is CASSPAGTGSRRYTF. The DNA for the CDR3 is TGTGCCAGCAGCCCCGCCGGGACAGGGAGTAGGCGCTACACCTTC.

This clone appeared a single time. The CDR3 DNA reads as TGTGCCAGCAGCGAGGGGGTGGGACAGGGCACTTATGGCTACACCTTC. Its translation is CASSEGVGQGTYGYTF. The chain is built from TRBV9 and TRBJ1-2; 9 bases are a match to TRBD1. The CDR3 runs to 16 residues. The V and J ends lost 3 bases and 5 bases, in that order; junction bases with no gene match: 11. Germline V CDR1 and CDR2: SGDLS, YYNGEE.

The V call is TRBV12-3 or TRBV12-4, the J call TRBJ1-2; 9 bases match TRBD1. The trim removed 5 bases at V and 8 bases at J, leaving 6 bases unmatched. This CDR3 spans 13 amino acids. CDR3 sequence (DNA): TGTGCCAGCAGTAAGGGACAGGGCAGGGGCTACACCTTC. Protein product: CASSKGQGRGYTF.

As to this clone: A read error may account for a junction end that differs from germline. The chain is built from TRBV11-2 and TRBJ2-1; a weak D match, TRBD1 (6 bases). CDR1 is SGHAT, CDR2 FQNNGV, per germline. The CDR3 consists of 15 residues. The CDR3 region has the DNA TGTGCCAGCAGCTTAGGGGGGCTCTCCCACAATGAGCAGTTCTTC. Its protein is CASSLGGLSHNEQFF.

J is TRBJ2-5 and V is TRBV5-1; TRBD1 aligns across 9 bases. The CDR3 is made up of 15 amino acids. Germline V gene lookup returns CDR1 SGHRS and CDR2 YFSETQ. After removal of 4 bases from V and 1 base from J, the junction contained 5 bases not matched to a gene. The CDR3: CASSGDRAAQETQYF. Here the CDR3 DNA reads TGCGCCAGCAGCGGGGACAGGGCGGCCCAAGAGACCCAGTACTTC.